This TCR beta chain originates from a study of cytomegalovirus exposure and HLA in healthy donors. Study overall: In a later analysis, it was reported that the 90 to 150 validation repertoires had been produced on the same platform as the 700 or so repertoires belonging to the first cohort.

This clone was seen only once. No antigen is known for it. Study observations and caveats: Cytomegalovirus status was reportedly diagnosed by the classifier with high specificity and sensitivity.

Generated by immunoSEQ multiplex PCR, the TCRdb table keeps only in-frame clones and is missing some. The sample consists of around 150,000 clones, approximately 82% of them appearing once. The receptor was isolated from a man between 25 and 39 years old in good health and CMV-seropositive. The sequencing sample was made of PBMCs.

The CDR3 region is CASSSGQVRTEAFF. The CDR3 DNA sequence: TGTGCCAGCAGCTCCGGACAGGTTCGGACTGAAGCTTTCTTT. The V gene is TRBV6-5, the J gene TRBJ1-1, with TRBD1 identical over 7 bases. CDR1 MNHEY and CDR2 SVGAGI come from the germline V gene. The CDR3 has 14 amino acids. The J segment lost 5 bases and the V segment lost 6 bases, leaving 9 bases of the junction unmatched.